What follows are 3 T cell receptor beta chains derived from one specimen sequenced in a study of T-cell reconstitution after alpha-beta-depleted transplantation in children. For TCRbeta, the library was prepared with unique molecular identifiers. TCRdb reprocessed the PCR reads with MiXCR, giving one entry per CDR3 protein. The sample holds roughly 610,000 distinct CDR3 sequences, about 10% seen once. The sample was PBMCs from the stem cell graft donor, taken from the stem cell graft. The receptors come from a human donor who donated a stem cell graft to a child with acute myeloid leukemia.

The rearrangement joins TRBV11-2 to TRBJ1-5, with D possibly being TRBD1 (5 bases). In germline, CDR1 is SGHAT, CDR2 FQNNGV. The CDR3 runs 18 residues. Trimming left V 4 bases short and J 3 bases short, with 22 bases between. The DNA of the CDR3 is TGTGCCAGCAGCTCCCCACCCTCCCGGGGGGGTTACAATCAGCCCCAGCATTTT. It is translated as CASSSPPSRGGYNQPQHF.

This clonotype was seen many times. The chain joins TRBV7-2 to TRBJ2-1, with a possible D match to TRBD2 (6 bases). The length of the CDR3 is 15 residues. V was cut by 2 bases and J by 11 bases, with 19 bases left in between. Germline lookup yields CDR1 SGHTA and CDR2 FQGNSA. As DNA, the CDR3 is TGTGCCAGCAGCTTACCCGGGAGCGCGGCCGTCAAGCAGTTCTTC. Translation: CASSLPGSAAVKQFF.

This clonotype has at least ten counts. The genes are TRBV10-3 and TRBJ2-7; 7 bases map to TRBD1. CDR3 length: 12 residues. Trimming cost V 11 bases and J 3 bases; bases outside gene matches: 7. Germline-derived CDR1 and CDR2 are ENHRY and SYGVKD. This CDR3 reads CAAHGTDYEQYF. For the CDR3, the DNA is TGTGCCGCCCACGGGACAGACTACGAGCAGTACTTC.